This T cell receptor (beta chain) was obtained from a study of blood T cells in healthy people across ages. Findings and caveats of the study: TCR beta diversity, measured per million T cells, fell in a roughly linear way with age. Considered underestimates were the diversity estimates obtained from one million T cells.

On this clonotype: Its matching antigen is unknown.

Alongside a J-beta primer mix, a sample-barcoded 5' primer served in a second PCR lasting roughly 7 to 12 cycles. Tags on each cDNA molecule came from a template-switch adaptor with 12 random nucleotides. One entry per CDR3 protein, called by TCRdb with MiXCR from the 5' RACE reads. The profile shows more than 700,000 distinct CDR3 sequences, about 55% of them singletons. The germline V gene encodes CDR1 SGHRS and CDR2 YFSETQ. The CDR3 has 16 residues. V was cut by 4 bases and J by 4 bases, with 18 bases left in between. The sequencing input was blood. The genes are TRBV5-1 and TRBJ2-1; either TRBD1 or TRBD2 may fit D (5 bases each). This clonotype was sampled from an older man in good health. As DNA, the CDR3 is TGCGCCAGCAGCGGGGGATACTTTTGGGCTTACAATGAGCAGTTCTTC. This encodes CASSGGYFWAYNEQFF.